The 16 T cell receptor beta chains given below trace back to one sample, sequenced in a study of blood T cell repertoires in COVID-19. Sequencing was performed with immunoSEQ multiplex PCR; in TCRdb, only in-frame clones are kept and a portion is missing. The sample has 300,000 to 350,000 clones; 75% to 90% are singletons. Sample: PBMCs or T cells enriched from blood (not recorded which). The receptors shown here come from a man aged 25 to 40 who had recovered from COVID-19.

This chain connects TRBV7-8 to TRBJ1-3; D remains ambiguous. Trimming took 5 bases from V and 1 from J, leaving 12 bases between them. The CDR3 consists of 15 residues. CDR1 is SGHVS, CDR2 FQNEAQ, per germline. Here the CDR3 reads CASSQRRGSGNTIYF. CDR3 coding DNA: TGTGCCAGCAGCCAGAGACGAGGGTCTGGAAACACCATATATTTT.

CDR3 amino acids: CSASLAGVHTEAFF. The DNA of the CDR3 is TGCAGTGCTAGTCTGGCAGGGGTTCACACTGAAGCTTTCTTT. The chain has TRBV20-1 and TRBJ1-1; D may be TRBD1 (6 bases). Germline values: CDR1 DFQATT, CDR2 SNEGSKA (reference sequence). Deletions cut 3 bases from V and 3 bases from J, with 14 bases between. This CDR3 region has 14 residues.

The V call is TRBV6-1, the J call TRBJ1-2; weak D call: TRBD1 (6 bases). V was shortened by 3 bases and J by 4 bases, with 15 bases between the two germline ends. Germline V gene sequence: CDR1 MNHNS, CDR2 SASEGT. The CDR3 runs 15 residues. CDR3 in DNA: TGTGCCAGCAGTGAGGGGAGGGGGAGAGGCTATGGCTACACCTTC. Protein sequence: CASSEGRGRGYGYTF.

The chain is built from TRBV4-3 and TRBJ2-2, with D perhaps matching TRBD1 (6 bases). V shed 6 bases and J shed 7 bases, with 18 bases lying between them. This CDR3 has 15 residues. Germline CDR1 LGHNA, CDR2 YSLEER. The CDR3 region is CASRGERGTGGELFF. The DNA for the CDR3 is TGCGCCAGCAGGGGTGAAAGGGGGACGGGCGGGGAGCTGTTTTTT.

The V call is TRBV11-3, the J call TRBJ2-1; D perhaps matches TRBD2 (6 bases). CDR3 length: 15 amino acids. Germline CDR1 reads SGHNT; CDR2 reads YENEEA. Trimming cost V 2 bases and J 6 bases, with 14 bases left between them. CDR3 DNA sequence: TGTGCCAGCAGCTTAAATGCGGGGAGTGGCAATGAGCAGTTCTTC. This gives the protein CASSLNAGSGNEQFF.

The chain links TRBV27 to TRBJ1-2; TRBD1 aligns across 9 bases. The CDR3 spans 15 residues. The germline V gene encodes CDR1 MNHEY and CDR2 SMNVEV (reference sequence). V lost 8 bases, J lost 2 bases, and 9 bases stayed unmatched. The CDR3 bases are TGTGCCAGCGGTCCCAGGGACAGGGTGAACTATGGCTACACCTTC. It translates to CASGPRDRVNYGYTF.

The chain recombines TRBV2 with TRBJ1-1; D is unresolved. The germline V gene has CDR1 SNHLY and CDR2 FYNNEI. V dropped 6 bases and J dropped 0 bases, with 20 bases sitting between them. The CDR3 length is 17 residues. In DNA form, the CDR3 reads TGTGCCAGCAGCCTCCACGGGCGGAGCGGAATGAACACTGAAGCTTTCTTT. This gives the protein CASSLHGRSGMNTEAFF. Full variable domain (outside the CDR3, taken from reference TRBV2 and TRBJ1-1): EPEVTQTPSHQVTQMGQEVILRCVPISNHLYFYWYRQILGQKVEFLVSFYNNEISEKSEIFDDQFSVERPDGSNFTLKIRSTKLEDSAMYFCASSLHGRSGMNTEAFFGQGTRLTVV.

The chain joins TRBV19 to TRBJ1-2, with a possible D match to TRBD1 (6 bases). Between the trimmed V and J ends, which lost 6 bases and 6 bases, there was a span of 8 bases. Per germline, CDR1 LNHDA and CDR2 SQIVND (reference sequence). The CDR3 loop spans 11 amino acids. CDR3 region: CASRRGNGYTF. The CDR3 bases are TGTGCCAGTAGGAGGGGGAATGGCTACACCTTC. Using reference TRBV19 and TRBJ1-2 for the parts outside the CDR3, the full variable domain is DGGITQSPKYLFRKEGQNVTLSCEQNLNHDAMYWYRQDPGQGLRLIYYSQIVNDFQKGDIAEGYSVSREKKESFPLTVTSAQKNPTAFYLCASRRGNGYTFGSGTRLTVV.

V usage is TRBV21-1 and J usage is TRBJ2-1; TRBD2, the table's D call, was not compared with the DNA. TRBV21-1 is a known pseudogene. The CDR3 runs 18 residues. For the CDR3, the DNA is TGTGCCAGCAGCAAAGCGCTTTTGAGCGGGGGGCACCACAATGAGCAGTTCTTC. It translates to CASSKALLSGGHHNEQFF.

A single count supports this clone. The V gene is TRBV9, the J gene TRBJ1-2; D perhaps matches TRBD1 (6 bases). The CDR3 has 13 amino acids. V lost 3 bases and J lost 5, with 11 bases in between. Germline values: CDR1 SGDLS, CDR2 YYNGEE. This CDR3 is CASSEGGGYGYTF. Here the CDR3 DNA reads TGTGCCAGCAGCGAAGGGGGGGGATATGGCTACACCTTC.

The gene calls are TRBV6-5 and TRBJ2-5; 14 nucleotides line up with TRBD2. Germline CDR1 MNHEY, CDR2 SVGAGI. This CDR3 is built from 16 residues. The junction had 4 bases not matched to a gene; V was cut back by 4 bases and J by 3 bases. The CDR3 DNA follows: TGTGCCAGCAGTTTAAGACTAGCGGGGGGGGAAGAGACCCAGTACTTC. It yields the protein CASSLRLAGGEETQYF.

This clone was recorded a few times. The chain links TRBV5-8 to TRBJ1-3; 7 nucleotides line up with TRBD1. V gave up 5 bases and J gave up 4 bases; unmatched junction bases: 12. CDR1 is SGHTS and CDR2 is YDEGEE in the germline V gene. CDR3 length: 16 residues. CDR3 sequence: CASSFTGAVRGNTIYF. The CDR3 nucleotides read TGTGCCAGCAGTTTCACAGGGGCCGTCCGAGGAAACACCATATATTTT.

The chain uses TRBV2 and TRBJ1-2; D remains unclear. Trimming removed 1 base from V and 4 bases from J, with 10 bases in between. Germline values: CDR1 SNHLY, CDR2 FYNNEI. This CDR3 has 14 residues. The CDR3 region has the DNA TGTGCCAGCAGTGAAGGGAGTTCCCTCTATGGCTACACCTTC. It codes for CASSEGSSLYGYTF.

The chain links TRBV5-1 to TRBJ2-2; D is possibly TRBD1 (5 bases). CDR1 and CDR2 from the germline V gene are SGHRS and YFSETQ. The V end was cut by 6 bases, the J end by 0 bases, with 12 bases between. This CDR3 has 15 amino acids. CDR3 sequence reads: CASTLDRANTGELFF. DNA for the CDR3: TGCGCCAGCACCCTAGACAGAGCGAACACCGGGGAGCTGTTTTTT.

CDR3 bases: TGTGCCAGTAGTATTAGGAGGACAGGAGCTTATGGCTACACCTTC. Residues: CASSIRRTGAYGYTF. This chain connects TRBV19 to TRBJ1-2; 7 bases agree with TRBD1. The CDR3 loop spans 15 amino acids. Germline V gene data show CDR1 as LNHDA and CDR2 as SQIVND (reference sequence). J lost 5 bases, V lost 3 bases, and 9 bases had no gene match.

This clone was found once. The CDR3 nucleotides read TGTGCCACCAGAGTGTCGGGGGGCGACTCTGGAAACACCATATATTTT. This sequence encodes CATRVSGGDSGNTIYF. The genes are TRBV18 and TRBJ1-3, with D perhaps TRBD1 (6 bases). V gave up 10 bases and J gave up 0 bases, with 19 bases separating them. CDR1 and CDR2 from the germline V gene are KGHSH and LQKENI. This CDR3 comprises 16 residues.